The 8 T cell receptor beta chains below all came from one sample that was sequenced in a study of blood T cells in healthy people across ages (dated by TCRdb to between 2015 and 2016). The library came from 5' RACE. Sequenced on an Illumina HiSeq 2500. A second PCR of roughly 7 to 11 cycles was performed with a sample-barcoded 5' primer and a J-beta primer mix. TCRdb reprocessing: public reads trimmed at Q25 with fastp, clones called with MiXCR, in-frame beta chains kept. Merged by CDR3 protein, the rows form single entries marked with the most common genes and DNA. Present in this sample are about 640,000 distinct CDR3 sequences, roughly 53% of which were seen just once. The biggest ten clones account for 30% to 45% of the sample. The sample taken for sequencing was blood. Every receptor here comes from a man in his sixties in good health.

This clonotype was counted only a few times. CDR3: CASSHQTGTNYGYTF. DNA of the CDR3: TGTGCCAGCAGCCATCAGACAGGGACTAACTATGGCTACACCTTC. The V call is TRBV7-2, the J call TRBJ1-2; TRBD1 matches 7 bases. The CDR3 covers 15 residues. Germline V gene sequence: CDR1 SGHTA, CDR2 FQGNSA. V lost 5 bases to trimming and J lost 0 bases; unmatched junction nucleotides: 6.

The J gene is TRBJ2-5, the V gene TRBV5-1; 7 bases fit TRBD2. J lost 0 bases, V lost 1 base, and 3 bases had no gene match. The germline CDR1 and CDR2 sequences are SGHRS and YFSETQ. The CDR3 is 15 amino acids. The CDR3 protein is CASSLLTSNQETQYF. The CDR3 DNA reads as TGCGCCAGCAGCTTGCTGACTAGCAACCAAGAGACCCAGTACTTC.

V usage is TRBV12-3 or TRBV12-4 and J usage is TRBJ2-7; D gene uncertain. The J call is in doubt because the DNA end fits TRBJ2-5 better. The CDR3 totals 16 residues. The DNA for the CDR3 is TGTGCCAGCAGTTTAGTCTCGAACCTGGCGTGGGAGACCCAGTACTTC. It yields the protein CASSLVSNLAWETQYF.

This clonotype was recorded once. The chain joins TRBV21-1 to TRBJ1-1; the table's D call, TRBD1, has no DNA check behind it. TRBV21-1 is a pseudogene. The CDR3 extends over 15 amino acids. The CDR3: CASSRPLDRNTEAFF. The CDR3 DNA reads TGTGCCAGCAGCAGGCCCCTGGACAGGAACACTGAAGCTTTCTTT.

V usage is TRBV9 and J usage is TRBJ2-1; D uncertain. Per the germline V gene, CDR1 is SGDLS and CDR2 is YYNGEE. The CDR3 covers 17 residues. V lost 3 bases and J 4 bases, leaving 20 bases between the germline ends. The CDR3 DNA sequence: TGTGCCAGCAGCGGACGACAACCCACCGTGGGGTACAATGAGCAGTTCTTC. Protein: CASSGRQPTVGYNEQFF. Full variable domain (rest looked up from reference TRBV9 and TRBJ2-1): DSGVTQTPKHLITATGQRVTLRCSPRSGDLSVYWYQQSLDQGLQFLIQYYNGEERAKGNILERFSAQQFPDLHSELNLSSLELGDSALYFCASSGRQPTVGYNEQFFGPGTRLTVL.

The gene calls are TRBV20-1 and TRBJ2-5; 8 nucleotides align to TRBD1. V was clipped by 6 bases and J by 11 bases; unmatched bases: 14. This CDR3 spans 13 amino acids. Germline-derived CDR1 and CDR2 are DFQATT and SNEGSKA (reference sequence). CDR3 amino acids: CSASGQVENEQYF. In nucleotides, the CDR3 is TGCAGTGCCTCGGGACAGGTGGAGAATGAGCAGTACTTC.

The chain has TRBV6-2 or TRBV6-3 and TRBJ2-3, with D unclear. CDR1 and CDR2 (germline): MNHEY, SVGEGT. V was trimmed by 6 bases and J by 0 bases, leaving 10 bases between them. The CDR3 runs to 14 residues. CDR3 nucleotide sequence: TGTGCCAGCAGGAAGAGAGTGAGCACAGATACGCAGTATTTT. Its translation: CASRKRVSTDTQYF.

The chain employs TRBV3-1 and TRBJ1-2, with D possibly TRBD1 on 6 matching bases. CDR1 is LGHDT and CDR2 is YNNKEL in the germline V gene (reference sequence). V lost 8 bases, J lost 8 bases, and 18 bases lay in between. The CDR3 consists of 13 residues. CDR3 loop: CASRTKGVEGYTF. CDR3 DNA sequence: TGTGCCAGCCGTACAAAGGGGGTCGAGGGCTACACCTTC.